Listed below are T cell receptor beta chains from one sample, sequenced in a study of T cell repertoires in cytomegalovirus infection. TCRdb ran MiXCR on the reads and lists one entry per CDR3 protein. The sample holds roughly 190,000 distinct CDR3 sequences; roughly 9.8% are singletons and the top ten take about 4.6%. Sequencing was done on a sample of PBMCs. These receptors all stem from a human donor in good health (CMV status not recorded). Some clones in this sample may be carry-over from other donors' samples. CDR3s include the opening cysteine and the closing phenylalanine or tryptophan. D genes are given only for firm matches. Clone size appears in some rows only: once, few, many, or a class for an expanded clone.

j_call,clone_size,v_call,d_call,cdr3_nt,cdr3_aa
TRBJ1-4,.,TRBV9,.,TGTGCCAGCAGCTTCGGACCAGGGGCCGCTAATGAAAAACTGTTTTTT,CASSFGPGAANEKLFF
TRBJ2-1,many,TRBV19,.,TGTGCCAGTAGTCGGTTTAGCGCGGGCTCCTACAATGAGCAGTTCTTC,CASSRFSAGSYNEQFF
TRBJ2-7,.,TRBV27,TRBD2,TGTGCCAGCAGTTTATACTTGGCGGGAGGGCTAACCTACGAGCAGTACTTC,CASSLYLAGGLTYEQYF
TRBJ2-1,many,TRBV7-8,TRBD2,TGTGCCAGCAGCCCCTGGACTAGCGGGGGCCCGCAGTTCTTC,CASSPWTSGGPQFF
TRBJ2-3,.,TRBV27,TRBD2,TGTGCCAGCAGTTGGACTAGCGGCACAGATACGCAGTATTTT,CASSWTSGTDTQYF
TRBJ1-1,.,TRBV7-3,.,TGTGCCAGCAGCCCCCGGCCGAACACTGAAGCTTTCTTT,CASSPRPNTEAFF
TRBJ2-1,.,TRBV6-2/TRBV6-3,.,TGTGCCAGCGGCACGGACTACAATGAGCAGTTCTTC,CASGTDYNEQFF
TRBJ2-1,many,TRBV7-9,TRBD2,TGTGCCAGCAGCTCCTTACTAGCGGGACGTTACTACAATGAGCAGTTCTTC,CASSSLLAGRYYNEQFF
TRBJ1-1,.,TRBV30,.,TGTGCCTGGGGTGGAAGGCGAACTGAAGCTTTCTTT,CAWGGRRTEAFF
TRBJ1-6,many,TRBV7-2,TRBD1,TGTGCCAGCAGTTTACACAGGGGGGATAATTCACCCCTCCACTTT,CASSLHRGDNSPLHF
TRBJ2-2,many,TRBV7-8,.,TGTGCCAGCAGCTTATATCGTGGGGGAATCACCGGGGAGCTGTTTTTT,CASSLYRGGITGELFF
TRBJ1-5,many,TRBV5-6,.,TGTGCCAGCAGCTTAAGCAGTCCGAGCAATCAGCCCCAGCATTTT,CASSLSSPSNQPQHF
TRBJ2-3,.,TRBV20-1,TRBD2,TGCAGTGCACCAGGGCGGACTAGTCCCCAGTATTTT,CSAPGRTSPQYF
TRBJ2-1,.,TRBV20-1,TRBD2,TGCAGTGCTTTCGCTCCGGGACTAGCGGAGGATGAGCAGTTCTTC,CSAFAPGLAEDEQFF
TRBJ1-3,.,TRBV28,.,TGTGCCAGCAGTTTCTACAGGACATCGGGAAACACCATATATTTT,CASSFYRTSGNTIYF
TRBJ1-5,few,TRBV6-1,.,TGTGCCAGCAGAACAGGAGAACAGCCCCAGCATTTT,CASRTGEQPQHF
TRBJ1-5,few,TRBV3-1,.,TGTGCCAGCAGCCCGACAGTGTCAGGCAATCAGCCCCAGCATTTT,CASSPTVSGNQPQHF
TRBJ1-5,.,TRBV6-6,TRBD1,TGTGCCAGCATCGGGACAGGGCTTAATCAGCCCCAGCATTTT,CASIGTGLNQPQHF
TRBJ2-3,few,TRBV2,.,TGTGCCAGCAGTCGGGATGGGGGTAGCACAGATACGCAGTATTTT,CASSRDGGSTDTQYF
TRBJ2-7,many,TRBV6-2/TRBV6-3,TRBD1,TGTGCCAGCAGTTACCGGACAGGTATCTACGAGCAGTACTTC,CASSYRTGIYEQYF
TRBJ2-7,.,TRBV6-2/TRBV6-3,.,TGTGCCAGCAGAGACCAGCACTACGAGCAGTACTTC,CASRDQHYEQYF
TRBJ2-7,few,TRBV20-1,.,TGCAGTGCTAGAGATCAATCGACACACCGAGGGTACGAGCAGTACTTC,CSARDQSTHRGYEQYF
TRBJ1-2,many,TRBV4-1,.,TGCGCCAGCAGCCAAGTCATGAAGGGCGGGTATGGCTACACCTTC,CASSQVMKGGYGYTF
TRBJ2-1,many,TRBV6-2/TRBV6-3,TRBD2,TGTGCCAGCAGTTCCAGCGGGACTAGCGGGAGTAGTAGTGAGCAGTTCTTC,CASSSSGTSGSSSEQFF
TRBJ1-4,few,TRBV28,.,TGTGCCAGCAGTCCCCTAAGACAGCTTAATGAAAAACTGTTTTTT,CASSPLRQLNEKLFF
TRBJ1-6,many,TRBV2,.,TGTGCCAGCAGTGACAGGGATTCCTATAATTCACCCCTCCACTTT,CASSDRDSYNSPLHF
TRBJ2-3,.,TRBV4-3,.,TGCGCCAGCAGCCAGAGGGGACTCGCCGGAGATACGCAGTATTTT,CASSQRGLAGDTQYF
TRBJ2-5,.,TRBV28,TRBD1,TGTGCCAGCAGTTCTTGGACAGGGGCCCCAGAGACCCAGTACTTC,CASSSWTGAPETQYF
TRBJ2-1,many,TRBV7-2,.,TGTGCCAGCAGCTTAGTATCCCCCGGGACACTATACAATGAGCAGTTCTTC,CASSLVSPGTLYNEQFF
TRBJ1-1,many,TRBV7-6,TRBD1,TGTGCCAGCAGCCCCCTAGGTACAGGGGGGAACACTGAAGCTTTCTTT,CASSPLGTGGNTEAFF
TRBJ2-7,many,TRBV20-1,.,TGCAGTGCTAGAGATCCTGCTAGCGAGAGCTCCTACGAGCAGTACTTC,CSARDPASESSYEQYF
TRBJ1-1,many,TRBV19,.,TGTGCCAGTAGTGGATGGGGGCTCATGAACACTGAAGCTTTCTTT,CASSGWGLMNTEAFF
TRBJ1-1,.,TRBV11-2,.,TGTGCCAGCAGCTCGGACGGACTGAACACTGAAGCTTTCTTT,CASSSDGLNTEAFF
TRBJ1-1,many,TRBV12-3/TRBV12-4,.,TGTGCCAGCAGGTCGAGTCGGGGGCACATTGAAGCTTTCTTT,CASRSSRGHIEAFF
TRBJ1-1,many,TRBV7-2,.,TGTGCCAGCAGCTTAGACAGTGACACTGAAGCTTTCTTT,CASSLDSDTEAFF
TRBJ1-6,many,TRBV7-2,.,TGTGCCAGCAGCCTAAGGACAGAGACGCCCCTCCACTTT,CASSLRTETPLHF
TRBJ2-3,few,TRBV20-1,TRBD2,TGCAGTGCTAATCTCCCTACGGGGGGAAGCACAGATACGCAGTATTTT,CSANLPTGGSTDTQYF
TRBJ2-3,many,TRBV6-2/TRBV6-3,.,TGTGCCAGCAGACCCGACAGCACAGATACGCAGTATTTT,CASRPDSTDTQYF
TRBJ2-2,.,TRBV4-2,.,TGTGCCAGCAGCCAAGAGGCGGCTACCGCCACCGGGGAGCTGTTTTTT,CASSQEAATATGELFF
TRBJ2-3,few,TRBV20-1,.,TGCAGTGCTAGACGCGATGGGATCACAGATACGCAGTATTTT,CSARRDGITDTQYF
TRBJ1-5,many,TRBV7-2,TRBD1,TGTGCCAGCAGCGTCAACCGGGACAGGAATCAGCCCCAGCATTTT,CASSVNRDRNQPQHF
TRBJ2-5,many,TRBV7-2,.,TGTGCCAGCAGCTTAGACAGGGACCAGACCCAGTACTTC,CASSLDRDQTQYF
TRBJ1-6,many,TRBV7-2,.,TGTGCCAGCAGCTTAGCTCCCCTGATGAGGGGCCGCAATTCACCCCTCCACTTT,CASSLAPLMRGRNSPLHF
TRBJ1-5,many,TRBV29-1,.,TGCAGCGTTGTAGGGAACATTGATCAGCCCCAGCATTTT,CSVVGNIDQPQHF
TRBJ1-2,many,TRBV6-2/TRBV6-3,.,TGTGCCAGCAGTTACTCGAGACAGTCAGGCGGCTACACCTTC,CASSYSRQSGGYTF
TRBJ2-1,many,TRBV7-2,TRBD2,TGTGCCAGCAGCTTAGGGGGACTAGCGGGTCTCCTGCAGTTCTTC,CASSLGGLAGLLQFF
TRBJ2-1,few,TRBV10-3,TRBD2,TGTGCCACCCAGGGACTAGCGGGGTACAATGAGCAGTTCTTC,CATQGLAGYNEQFF
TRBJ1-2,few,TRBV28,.,TGTGCCAGCACCGTACAGGGACTAGATGGCTACACCTTC,CASTVQGLDGYTF
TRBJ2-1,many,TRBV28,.,TGTGCCAGCAGTACCCCGGAGGCCTACAATGAGCAGTTCTTC,CASSTPEAYNEQFF
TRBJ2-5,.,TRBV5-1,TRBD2,TGCGCCAGCTCCTCCTCTAGCGGGAGACGACAAGAGACCCAGTACTTC,CASSSSSGRRQETQYF
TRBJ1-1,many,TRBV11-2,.,TGTGCCAGCAGCGCCCAGCCGAACACTGAAGCTTTCTTT,CASSAQPNTEAFF
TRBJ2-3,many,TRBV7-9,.,TGTGCCAGCAGCAAATCTGGTGGCACAGATACGCAGTATTTT,CASSKSGGTDTQYF
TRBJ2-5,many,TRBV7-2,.,TGTGCCAGCAGCTTAAACCAGGGAGAGACCCAGTACTTC,CASSLNQGETQYF
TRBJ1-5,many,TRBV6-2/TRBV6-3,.,TGTGCCAGCAGTGACCCCCCGGAGGGTCAGCCCCAGCATTTT,CASSDPPEGQPQHF